Presented here are 29 T cell receptor beta chains from one specimen sequenced in a study of blood T cell repertoires in COVID-19. Produced via immunoSEQ multiplex PCR; TCRdb's table is partial and in-frame only. The table lists 90,000 to 150,000 clones, 70% to 90% of them singletons. The sequenced sample consisted of peripheral blood. The receptors derive from a woman in her fifties or sixties with active or convalescent COVID-19.

The chain couples TRBV12-2 to TRBJ2-1; TRBD2 is taken as the D call from the table, unchecked against the DNA. TRBV12-2 is reported as a pseudogene. The CDR3 is 17 amino acids. CDR3 region: CASHHGASGSRNNEQFF. CDR3 sequence (DNA): TGTGCAAGTCACCATGGGGCTAGCGGGAGTCGAAACAATGAGCAGTTCTTC.

The rearrangement links TRBV6-5 to TRBJ2-3; 7 nucleotides line up with TRBD2. Germline V gene lookup returns CDR1 MNHEY and CDR2 SVGAGI. The CDR3 sequence is 14 residues long. V trimming: 11 bases; J trimming: 0 bases; junction bases outside the gene matches: 8. For the CDR3, the DNA is TGTGCCCATAGGACTAGTGGGAGCACAGATACGCAGTATTTT. This codes for CAHRTSGSTDTQYF.

The genes are TRBV5-4 and TRBJ1-6, with D hard to call. The V gene's germline CDR1 is SGHNT and CDR2 YYREEE (reference sequence). This CDR3 has 15 residues. Between the trimmed V and J ends, which lost 2 bases and 0 bases, there was a span of 6 bases. The CDR3 loop reads CASSFMSSYNSPLHF. The CDR3 DNA follows: TGTGCCAGCAGCTTTATGAGCTCCTATAATTCACCCCTCCACTTT.

This chain links TRBV19 with TRBJ2-3; 12 bases map to TRBD2. CDR1 is LNHDA, CDR2 SQIVND, per germline (reference sequence). CDR3 length: 14 residues. Unmatched junction bases numbered 7, after V lost 8 bases and J lost 7 bases. The CDR3 DNA is TGTGCCAGTGCGACTAGCGGGAGTGTCAATACGCAGTATTTT. Protein: CASATSGSVNTQYF.

The chain employs TRBV30 and TRBJ2-3; TRBD1 is a possible D gene (5 bases). V was clipped by 1 base and J by 7 bases, with 12 bases between them. Germline V CDR1 and CDR2: GTSNPN, SVGIG (reference sequence). The CDR3 has 13 amino acids. CDR3 sequence: CAWSGGYGNTQYF. CDR3 DNA: TGTGCCTGGAGTGGGGGCTATGGAAATACGCAGTATTTT.

DNA of the CDR3: TGTGCCAGCAGCTCAGGACAGGGTACCACCGGGGAGCTGTTTTTT. Amino acids: CASSSGQGTTGELFF. The chain links TRBV11-1 to TRBJ2-2, with TRBD1 matching 8 bases. Losses at the gene ends were 4 bases for V and 4 bases for J; bases not matched to a gene: 5. The CDR3 totals 15 residues. CDR1 SGHAT and CDR2 FQDESV come from the germline V gene (reference sequence).

This clone was recorded a few times. V is TRBV6-5 and J is TRBJ1-6; unclear D gene. Between the trimmed V and J ends, which lost 5 bases and 8 bases, there was a span of 10 bases. Germline V CDR1 and CDR2: MNHEY, SVGAGI. The CDR3 is 13 amino acids. The CDR3 bases are TGTGCCAGCAGTATACAGAGGGATTCACCCCTCCACTTT. This codes for CASSIQRDSPLHF.

In this sample, this clone turned up once. The V and J genes are TRBV12-3 or TRBV12-4 and TRBJ2-7; D gene ambiguous. Trimming stripped 5 bases from V and 3 bases from J, with 8 bases between. CDR3 length equals 12 residues. The CDR3 DNA is TGTGCCAGCAGTCTAATCATCTACGAGCAGTACTTC. Translation gives CASSLIIYEQYF.

The chain employs TRBV5-4 and TRBJ2-7; 9 bases agree with TRBD2. This CDR3 comprises 15 residues. J gave up 9 bases and V 3 bases, and 13 bases lay outside the gene matches. Germline CDR1 and CDR2: SGHNT and YYREEE (reference sequence). In DNA, the CDR3 is TGTGCCAGCAGCTCGACCGGGACTAGCATTAGCGGGCAGTACTTC. As protein: CASSSTGTSISGQYF.

This chain links TRBV5-4 with TRBJ2-1; 10 bases are shared with TRBD2. V shed 3 bases and J 3 bases; nucleotides not matched to a gene: 9. Germline assignment: CDR1 SGHNT and CDR2 YYREEE (reference sequence). This CDR3 has 17 residues. CDR3 amino acids: CASSSGTSAGGYNEQFF. The CDR3 region has the DNA TGTGCCAGCAGCTCTGGGACTAGCGCGGGGGGCTACAATGAGCAGTTCTTC.

This rearrangement joins TRBV5-4 to TRBJ2-7; possibly TRBD2 for D (6 bases). The CDR3 is 15 amino acids. Germline V gives CDR1 SGHNT, CDR2 YYREEE (reference sequence). Trimming took 0 bases from V and 0 from J, leaving 10 bases between them. CDR3 DNA sequence: TGTGCCAGCAGCTTGGCGGGACTTACCTCCTACGAGCAGTACTTC. Residues: CASSLAGLTSYEQYF.

V gene TRBV21-1 combines with J gene TRBJ2-7; the table's D call TRBD2 went unverified against the DNA. TRBV21-1 is a listed pseudogene. This CDR3 contains 16 residues. This CDR3 reads CASSKESLAGAHEQYF. The CDR3 nucleotides are TGTGCCAGCAGCAAAGAAAGCCTAGCGGGAGCTCACGAGCAGTACTTC.

In nucleotides, the CDR3 is TGTGCCAGCAAATCGGGACAGGGGGACACTGAAGCTTTCTTT. It translates to CASKSGQGDTEAFF. V gene TRBV28 combines with J gene TRBJ1-1; 11 nucleotides line up with TRBD1. Trimming took 7 bases from V and 3 from J; bases not matched to a gene: 4. The CDR3 is 14 amino acids. The germline V gene has CDR1 MDHEN and CDR2 SYDVKM.

V gene TRBV6-5 combines with J gene TRBJ1-1; 8 nucleotides align to TRBD1. Germline V gives CDR1 MNHEY, CDR2 SVGAGI. After removal of 6 bases from V and 5 bases from J, the junction contained 11 bases not matched to a gene. This CDR3 contains 15 residues. CDR3 in DNA: TGTGCCAGCAGCCAAACCGGACAGGGTAGAACTGAAGCTTTCTTT. This codes for CASSQTGQGRTEAFF.

The chain is built from TRBV2 and TRBJ1-4; no firm D call. With 9 bases removed from V and 2 bases from J, the gap between germline ends came to 16 bases. This CDR3 comprises 15 residues. The germline CDR1 and CDR2 sequences are SNHLY and FYNNEI. This CDR3 is CASSTTGGTNEKLFF. CDR3 bases: TGTGCCAGTAGCACGACGGGAGGCACTAATGAAAAACTGTTTTTT.

This rearrangement joins TRBV7-8 to TRBJ1-3; D gene ambiguous. The CDR3 covers 15 residues. V lost 1 base and J 0 bases, leaving 7 bases between the germline ends. Per the germline V gene, CDR1 is SGHVS and CDR2 is FQNEAQ. CDR3 coding DNA: TGTGCCAGCAGCTTAGTTCGGAGCTCTGGAAACACCATATATTTT. The encoded protein is CASSLVRSSGNTIYF.

The gene calls are TRBV4-3 and TRBJ2-3; D not certain. The V gene lost 0 bases and the J gene lost 2 bases, with 12 bases spanning the gap. The V gene's germline CDR1 is LGHNA and CDR2 YSLEER. CDR3 length: 16 amino acids. The CDR3, as DNA: TGCGCCAGCAGCCAAGATGAAGGAACTACCACAGATACGCAGTATTTT. This translates into CASSQDEGTTTDTQYF.

This sequence joins TRBV21-1 and TRBJ1-6; no DNA check was done on the table's D call, TRBD1. TRBV21-1 is labeled a pseudogene. The CDR3 runs to 17 residues. The CDR3 DNA is TGTGCCAGCAGCAGACCGGGACAGGGGGGGACGGGTTCACCCCTCCACTTT. Residues: CASSRPGQGGTGSPLHF.

The chain is built from TRBV12-5 and TRBJ2-1, with D perhaps TRBD1 (7 bases). V was trimmed by 7 bases and J by 8 bases, leaving 27 bases between them. CDR3 length: 17 residues. Germline-derived CDR1 and CDR2 are LGHNT and FRNRAP. CDR3 in DNA: TGTGCTAGTGCCGTCCACTTCAGGGGGGACTCCTCTGATGAGCAGTTCTTC. Its translation is CASAVHFRGDSSDEQFF.

The rearrangement links TRBV6-5 to TRBJ2-5; 9 nucleotides agree with TRBD1. CDR1 is MNHEY, CDR2 SVGAGI, per germline. V was clipped by 2 bases and J by 4 bases; unmatched bases: 8. The CDR3 sequence is 16 residues long. CDR3 residues: CASSYIGTGNGETQYF. CDR3 coding DNA: TGTGCCAGCAGTTACATAGGGACAGGGAATGGAGAGACCCAGTACTTC.

This clone has just one count. The chain recombines TRBV3-1 (or the pseudogene TRBV3-2) with TRBJ2-1; 7 nucleotides match TRBD2. Germline values: CDR1 LGHDT, CDR2 YNNKEL (reference sequence). With V trimmed by 7 bases and J by 9 bases, 12 bases remained unmatched. The length of the CDR3 is 14 residues. CDR3 nucleotide sequence: TGTGCCAGCAACTTCGGGGGGAGGGCATTTGAGCAGTTCTTC. Translation: CASNFGGRAFEQFF.

The rearrangement links TRBV2 to TRBJ2-7, with D perhaps matching TRBD2 (5 bases). Germline CDR1 is SNHLY and CDR2 is FYNNEI. Deletions cut 2 bases from V and 4 bases from J, with 6 bases between. The CDR3 runs 12 residues. CDR3 in DNA: TGTGCCAGCAGTGAACGGGGATACGAGCAGTACTTC. It encodes CASSERGYEQYF.

This chain connects TRBV7-8 to TRBJ2-3; perhaps TRBD2 as D (5 bases). Deletions cut 2 bases from V and 3 bases from J, with 12 bases between. The CDR3 is 15 amino acids. Germline V gives CDR1 SGHVS, CDR2 FQNEAQ. The CDR3 here is CASSLMTGETDTQYF. The DNA of the CDR3 is TGTGCCAGCAGCTTAATGACCGGGGAAACAGATACGCAGTATTTT.

Here the CDR3 DNA reads TGTGCCATCAGTGAGAGGTCAGACACGGACTATGGCTACACCTTC. It yields the protein CAISERSDTDYGYTF. This chain uses TRBV10-3 with TRBJ1-2; D call uncertain. V lost 2 bases and J 3 bases, leaving 13 bases between the germline ends. Looked up from germline, CDR1 is ENHRY and CDR2 is SYGVKD. This CDR3 comprises 15 residues.

This chain connects TRBV5-1 to TRBJ2-5; D is unclear. The V and J ends lost 0 bases and 5 bases respectively, with 11 bases between them. The germline CDR1 and CDR2 sequences are SGHRS and YFSETQ. The CDR3 length is 14 residues. In DNA form, the CDR3 reads TGCGCCAGCAGCTTGGATTCCAGGCCCGAGACCCAGTACTTC. It is translated as CASSLDSRPETQYF.

The chain carries TRBV7-2 and TRBJ2-1, with a weak D call TRBD2 (5 bases). Germline V CDR1 and CDR2: SGHTA, FQGNSA. The V and J ends lost 1 base and 5 bases respectively, with 12 bases between them. This CDR3 is built from 15 residues. DNA for the CDR3: TGTGCCAGCAGCTTAGATTGGCTAGCCGACAATGAGCAGTTCTTC. Translated: CASSLDWLADNEQFF.

As concerns this clone: A junction boundary mismatches the germline segment, possibly from a read error. The CDR3 region has the DNA TGTGCCAGCACCCAAAGCGGGCCCCGGGGAGAGACCCAGTACTTC. Translated: CASTQSGPRGETQYF. The chain joins TRBV3-1 (or the pseudogene TRBV3-2) to TRBJ2-5; tentative D call: TRBD2 (6 bases). CDR3 length equals 15 residues. Per germline, CDR1 LGHDT and CDR2 YNNKEL (reference sequence).

The chain couples TRBV4-3 to TRBJ1-2; tentatively, D is TRBD1 (6 bases). The CDR3 runs to 15 residues. Trimming cost V 1 base and J 4 bases, with 13 bases left between them. CDR1 and CDR2 from the germline V gene are LGHNA and YSLEER. The CDR3 is CASSQVGGRSYGYTF. CDR3 coding DNA: TGCGCCAGCAGCCAAGTAGGGGGTCGGAGCTATGGCTACACCTTC.

V gene TRBV2 combines with J gene TRBJ2-5; D uncertain. V was clipped by 6 bases and J by 1 base, with 6 bases between them. The CDR3 covers 12 residues. The germline V gene has CDR1 SNHLY and CDR2 FYNNEI. CDR3 DNA sequence: TGTGCCAGCAGCCCCAGCCAAGAGACCCAGTACTTC. This encodes CASSPSQETQYF.